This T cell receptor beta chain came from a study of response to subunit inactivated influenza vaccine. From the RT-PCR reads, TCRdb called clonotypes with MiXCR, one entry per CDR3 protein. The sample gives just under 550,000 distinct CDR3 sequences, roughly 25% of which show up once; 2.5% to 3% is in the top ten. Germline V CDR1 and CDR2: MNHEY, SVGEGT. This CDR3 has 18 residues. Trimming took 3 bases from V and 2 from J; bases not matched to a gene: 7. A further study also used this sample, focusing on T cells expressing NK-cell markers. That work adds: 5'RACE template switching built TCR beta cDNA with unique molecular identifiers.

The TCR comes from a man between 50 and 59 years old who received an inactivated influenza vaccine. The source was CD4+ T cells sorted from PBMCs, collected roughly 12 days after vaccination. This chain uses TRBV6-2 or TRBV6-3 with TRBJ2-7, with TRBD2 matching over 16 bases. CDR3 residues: CASSYRGTSGRVTYEQYF. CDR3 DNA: TGTGCCAGCAGTTATCGCGGGACTAGCGGGAGGGTAACCTACGAGCAGTACTTC.